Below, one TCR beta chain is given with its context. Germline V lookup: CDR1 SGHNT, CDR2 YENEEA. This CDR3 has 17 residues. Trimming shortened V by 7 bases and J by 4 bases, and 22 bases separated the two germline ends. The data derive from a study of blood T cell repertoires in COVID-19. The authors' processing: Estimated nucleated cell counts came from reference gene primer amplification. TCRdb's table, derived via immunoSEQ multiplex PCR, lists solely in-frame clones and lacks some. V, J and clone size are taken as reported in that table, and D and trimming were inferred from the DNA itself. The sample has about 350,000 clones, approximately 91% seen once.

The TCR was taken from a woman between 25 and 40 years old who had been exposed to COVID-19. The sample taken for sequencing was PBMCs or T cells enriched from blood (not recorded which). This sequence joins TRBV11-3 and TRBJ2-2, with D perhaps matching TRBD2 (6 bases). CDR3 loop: CASIQWGESECTGELFF. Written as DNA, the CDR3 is TGTGCCAGCATTCAGTGGGGGGAGTCGGAGTGCACCGGGGAGCTGTTTTTT.